This T cell receptor (beta chain) was retrieved from a study of shared clonotypes between healthy human individuals. About this clone: Its antigen is not identified.

General observations from the study: Limitation of the genetic and exposure-history diversity represented came from the few donors. Naive subsets typically showed greater estimated richness than memory subsets.

Deep was the level at which the assay was run. Some clones are missing from TCRdb's copy, which holds only in-frame ones; the method was immunoSEQ multiplex PCR. The profile shows about 1 million clones, roughly 75% of them singletons. Every one of the donors was a Caucasian adult that lived in Nashville, Tennessee. The CDR3 spans 15 residues. V shed 5 bases and J shed 10 bases, with 18 bases lying between them. The germline CDR1 and CDR2 sequences are MDHEN and SYDVKM. Sequencing was done on a sample of memory CD4+ T cells sorted from blood. Specified subset: CD45RA-negative fraction. The chain recombines TRBV28 with TRBJ1-6; no reliable D call. The receptor comes from a man between 18 and 29 years old in good health. The CDR3 sequence is CASSPSRGVGSPLHF. As DNA, the CDR3 is TGTGCCAGCAGTCCCTCCCGCGGGGTGGGATCACCCCTCCACTTT.